This TCR beta chain was recorded in a study of blood T cell repertoires in COVID-19. Profiling relied on immunoSEQ multiplex PCR, and the TCRdb table lists in-frame clones only, not all of them. This table holds about 59,000 clones, 90% found once. This CDR3 region has 15 residues. The sample comprised peripheral blood. The V and J genes are TRBV21-1 and TRBJ2-7; TRBD1, the table's D call, was not compared with the DNA. TRBV21-1 is described as a pseudogene. This clonotype was sampled from a man at least 80 years old with acute or convalescent COVID-19. For the CDR3, the DNA is TGTGCCAGCAGCAGGACAGGGAAAGAAACCTACGAGCAGTACTTC. It codes for CASSRTGKETYEQYF.